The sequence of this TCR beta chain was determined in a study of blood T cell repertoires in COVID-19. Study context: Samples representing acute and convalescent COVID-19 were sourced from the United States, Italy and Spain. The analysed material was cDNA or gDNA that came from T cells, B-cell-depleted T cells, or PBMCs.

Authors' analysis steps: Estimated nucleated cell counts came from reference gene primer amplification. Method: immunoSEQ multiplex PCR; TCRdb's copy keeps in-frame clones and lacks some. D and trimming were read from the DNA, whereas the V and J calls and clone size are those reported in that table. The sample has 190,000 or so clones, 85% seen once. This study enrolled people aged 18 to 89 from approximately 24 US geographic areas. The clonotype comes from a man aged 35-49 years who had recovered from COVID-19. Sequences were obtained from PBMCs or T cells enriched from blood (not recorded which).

CDR3 region: CASSETSGLSDEQYF. As DNA, the CDR3 is TGTGCCAGCAGTGAAACTAGCGGCCTCTCGGACGAGCAGTACTTC. The V call is TRBV2, the J call TRBJ2-7, with TRBD2 matching 8 bases. CDR1 and CDR2 (germline): SNHLY, FYNNEI. V gave up 2 bases and J gave up 5 bases; unmatched junction bases: 8. The CDR3 consists of 15 residues.